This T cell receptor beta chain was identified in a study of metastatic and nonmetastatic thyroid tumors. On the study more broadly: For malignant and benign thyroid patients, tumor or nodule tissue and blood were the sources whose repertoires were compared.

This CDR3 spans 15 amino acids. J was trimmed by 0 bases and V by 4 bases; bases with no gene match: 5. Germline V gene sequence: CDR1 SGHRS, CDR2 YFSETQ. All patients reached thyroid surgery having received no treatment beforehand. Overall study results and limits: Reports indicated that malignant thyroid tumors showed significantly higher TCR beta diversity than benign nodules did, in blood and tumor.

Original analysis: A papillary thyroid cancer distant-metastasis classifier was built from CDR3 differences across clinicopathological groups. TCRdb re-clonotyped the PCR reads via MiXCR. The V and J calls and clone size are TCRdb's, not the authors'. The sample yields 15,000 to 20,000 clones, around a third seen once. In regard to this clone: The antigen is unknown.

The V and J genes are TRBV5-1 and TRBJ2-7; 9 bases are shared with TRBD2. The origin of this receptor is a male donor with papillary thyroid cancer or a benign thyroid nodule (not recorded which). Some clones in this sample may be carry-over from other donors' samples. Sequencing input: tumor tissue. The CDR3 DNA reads TGCGCCAGCAGCCCCATAGCGGGGGCCTCCTACGAGCAGTACTTC. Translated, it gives CASSPIAGASYEQYF.